This T cell receptor (beta chain) was documented in a study of T cell responses to AZD1222 COVID-19 vaccine (dated by TCRdb to about 2021). Turning to the overall study: AZD1222 recipients given second doses at about 4 weeks or at about 12 weeks were pooled, since spike-specific TCR depth and breadth were not found to differ between the two schedules. A total of more than 230 trial participants underwent TCR sequencing, of whom around 200 received two doses of AZD1222 and some 26 received two doses of the MenACWY control vaccine. Trial participants were enrolled by age into 18-55, 56-69 and 70-plus year subgroups, with around 150, 28 and 57 TCR-sequenced participants respectively.

Concerning this clone itself: Its antigen is currently not known. The record has no base qualities; no much larger clone is one base away.

What this sample's time point label stands for: baseline before first vaccination. Vaccinee samples were obtained from the UK trials COV001 and COV002, which included a single-blind randomized controlled phase 2/3 trial of AZD1222 (ChAdOx1 nCoV-19) in healthy adults. For TCRbeta chain sequencing, PBMC samples from trial participants were taken at day 0 and at day 28 after the second dose. Summary of the overall study and its limitations: Most participants were white British and females outnumbered males, and the authors suggested that clonal diversity may have been underestimated. Spike-specific TCR breadth and depth rose significantly after two AZD1222 doses compared with day 0 and with MenACWY recipients. Conclusions about previously exposed vaccinees are limited because only 6 or 7 AZD1222 recipients were SARS-CoV-2 seropositive at baseline. Epitopes outside the regions mutated in the B.1.351 and B.1.1.7 variants were reportedly recognized by nearly half of the unique spike-specific TCRs. In the small 56-69-year group, the increase in depth fell short of significance, most likely because of low power. The vaccine-associated CD4 TCRs covered the entire spike protein, and the dominant responses fell in regions 160-218 and 743-854. Because no day 14 peak-response samples were available, repertoires were characterized only after the peak T cell response.

The CDR3 regions of human TCRbeta chains were subjected to immunosequencing. As for how the authors treated the data: Repertoire TCRs were matched against a reference library of SARS-CoV-2-specific TCRs generated with the MIRA antigen-specificity platform. Breadth was defined as the fraction of unique TCRs that were SARS-CoV-2-associated. Depth was defined as the fraction of total T cells that were SARS-CoV-2-associated. Each spike-specific TCR was assigned to its reactive spike region and to a CD4 or CD8 class using the MIRA data. Log10-transformed breadth and depth values were compared by one-way ANOVA with Sidak's multiple comparisons tests. Not all clones reach the TCRdb copy of this immuneACCESS table, which keeps in-frame sequences only. Checked studies attribute under half of the gap to unresolved V genes and leave the rest unexplained. V, J and clone size reflect that table, while D and trimming were determined from the DNA. In all, the sample holds 180,000 or so clones, and about 88% of those were seen once. The ten largest clonotypes hold roughly 1.7% of the sample.

There are 13 amino acids in the CDR3, from cysteine to phenylalanine inclusive. Only the CDR3 DNA stays, 39 bases, in frame from base 1. Taken from the germline V gene (reference sequence), the CDR1 and CDR2 loops are PRHDT and FYEKMQ. Relative to germline, V is missing 11 bases and J is missing 3 bases, with 7 bases of the junction outside any gene match. This clonotype originated in an adult in good health. The specimen was peripheral blood, collected on day 0 of AZD1222 vaccination. In this chain, TRBV13 is recombined with TRBJ1-1, with 9 central nucleotides matching TRBD1. The base sequence is TGTGCCGGAAAACAGGGGGCGGACACTGAAGCTTTCTTT. The encoded protein is CAGKQGADTEAFF.